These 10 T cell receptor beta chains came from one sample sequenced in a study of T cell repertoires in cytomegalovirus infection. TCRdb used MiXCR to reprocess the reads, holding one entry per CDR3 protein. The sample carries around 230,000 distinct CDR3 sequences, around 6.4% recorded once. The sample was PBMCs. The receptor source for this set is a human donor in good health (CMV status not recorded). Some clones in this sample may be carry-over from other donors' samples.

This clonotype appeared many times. Written as DNA, the CDR3 is TGCGCCAGCAGCCAAGTTCCGGGGGCGGATAATGAGCAGTTCTTC. It codes for CASSQVPGADNEQFF. V and J are TRBV4-1 and TRBJ2-1; D may match TRBD1 or TRBD2 (6 bases each). Germline assignment: CDR1 MGHRA and CDR2 YSYEKL. The ends were cut back, 1 base at V and 7 bases at J, with 14 bases in the middle. This CDR3 is built from 15 residues.

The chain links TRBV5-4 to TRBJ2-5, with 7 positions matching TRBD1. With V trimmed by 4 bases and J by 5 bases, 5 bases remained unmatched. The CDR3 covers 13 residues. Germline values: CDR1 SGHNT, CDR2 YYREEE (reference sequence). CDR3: CASSGDREETQYF. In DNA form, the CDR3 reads TGTGCCAGCAGCGGCGACAGGGAGGAGACCCAGTACTTC.

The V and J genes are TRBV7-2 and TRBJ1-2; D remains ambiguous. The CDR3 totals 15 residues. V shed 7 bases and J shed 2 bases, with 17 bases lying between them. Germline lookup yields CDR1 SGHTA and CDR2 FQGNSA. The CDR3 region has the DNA TGTGCCAGCAAGAGTAGGGTTCCCTCCAACTATGGCTACACCTTC. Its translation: CASKSRVPSNYGYTF.

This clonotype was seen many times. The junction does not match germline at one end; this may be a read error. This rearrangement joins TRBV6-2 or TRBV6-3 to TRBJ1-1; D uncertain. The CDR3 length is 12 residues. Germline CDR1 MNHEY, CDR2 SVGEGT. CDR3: CASSQYTDRRDF. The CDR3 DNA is TGTGCCAGCAGTCAATACACCGATCGGCGGGACTTT.

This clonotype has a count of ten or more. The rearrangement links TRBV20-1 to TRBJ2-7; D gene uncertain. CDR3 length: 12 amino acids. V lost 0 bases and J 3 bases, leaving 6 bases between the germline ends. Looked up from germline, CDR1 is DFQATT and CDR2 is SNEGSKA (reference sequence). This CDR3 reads CSARDQVYEQYF. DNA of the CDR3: TGCAGTGCTAGAGATCAGGTCTACGAGCAGTACTTC.

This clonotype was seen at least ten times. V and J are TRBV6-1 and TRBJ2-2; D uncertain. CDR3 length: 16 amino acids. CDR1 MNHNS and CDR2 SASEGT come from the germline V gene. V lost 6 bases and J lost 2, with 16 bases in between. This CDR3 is CASRPGTATNTGELFF. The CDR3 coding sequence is TGTGCCAGCAGGCCAGGAACAGCTACAAACACCGGGGAGCTGTTTTTT.

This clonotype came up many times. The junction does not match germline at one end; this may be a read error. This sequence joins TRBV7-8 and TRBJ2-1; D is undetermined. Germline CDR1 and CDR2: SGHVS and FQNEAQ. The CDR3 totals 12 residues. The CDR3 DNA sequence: TGTGCCAGCAGCTTAGCTGGGATTGAGGAGTTCTTC. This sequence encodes CASSLAGIEEFF. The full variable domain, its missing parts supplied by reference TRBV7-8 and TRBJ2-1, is GAGVSQSPRYKVAKRGQDVALRCDPISGHVSLFWYQQALGQGPEFLTYFQNEAQLDKSGLPSDRFFAERPEGSVSTLKIQRTQQEDSAVYLCASSLAGIEEFFGPGTRLTVL.

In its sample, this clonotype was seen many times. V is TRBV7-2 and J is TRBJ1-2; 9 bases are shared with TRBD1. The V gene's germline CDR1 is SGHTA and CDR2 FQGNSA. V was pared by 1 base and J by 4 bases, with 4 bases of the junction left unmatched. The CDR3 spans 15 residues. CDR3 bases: TGTGCCAGCAGCTTAGAGGGACAGGGCCCCTATGGCTACACCTTC. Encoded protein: CASSLEGQGPYGYTF.

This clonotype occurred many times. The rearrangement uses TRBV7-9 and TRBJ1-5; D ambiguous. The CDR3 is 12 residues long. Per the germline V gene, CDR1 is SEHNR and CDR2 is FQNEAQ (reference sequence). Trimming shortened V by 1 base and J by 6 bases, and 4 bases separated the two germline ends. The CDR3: CASSLEGQPQHF. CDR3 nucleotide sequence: TGTGCCAGCAGCTTAGAGGGTCAGCCCCAGCATTTT.

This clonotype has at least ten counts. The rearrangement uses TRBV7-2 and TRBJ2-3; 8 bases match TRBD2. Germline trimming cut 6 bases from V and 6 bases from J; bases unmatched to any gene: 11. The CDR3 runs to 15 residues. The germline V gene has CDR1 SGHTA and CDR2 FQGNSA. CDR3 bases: TGTGCCAGCAGTCGGGAGGCGGGGGGACCGGATACGCAGTATTTT. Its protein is CASSREAGGPDTQYF.